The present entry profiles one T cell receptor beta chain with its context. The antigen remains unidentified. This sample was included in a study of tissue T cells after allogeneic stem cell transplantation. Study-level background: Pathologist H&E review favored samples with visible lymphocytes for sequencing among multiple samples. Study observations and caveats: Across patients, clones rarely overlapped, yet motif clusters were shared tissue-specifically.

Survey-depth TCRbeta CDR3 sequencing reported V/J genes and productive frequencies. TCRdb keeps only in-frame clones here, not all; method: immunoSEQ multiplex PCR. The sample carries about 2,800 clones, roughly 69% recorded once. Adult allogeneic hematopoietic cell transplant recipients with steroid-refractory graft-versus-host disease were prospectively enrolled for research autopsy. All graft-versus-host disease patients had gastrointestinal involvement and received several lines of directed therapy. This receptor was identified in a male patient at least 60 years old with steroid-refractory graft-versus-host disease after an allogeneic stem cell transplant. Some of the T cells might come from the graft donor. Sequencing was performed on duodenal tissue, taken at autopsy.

For the CDR3, the DNA is TGTGCCAGCAGCTTACAGCGGGGGGCGAATGAGCAGTTCTTC. This encodes CASSLQRGANEQFF. The chain carries TRBV7-2 and TRBJ2-1, with 9 bases aligning to TRBD2. The CDR3 contains 14 residues. The ends lost 2 bases at V and 7 bases at J; junction bases unmatched: 3. Germline V lookup: CDR1 SGHTA, CDR2 FQGNSA. The entire variable domain, with the rest obtained from reference TRBV7-2 and TRBJ2-1, is as follows: GAGVSQSPSNKVTEKGKDVELRCDPISGHTALYWYRQSLGQGLEFLIYFQGNSAPDKSGLPSDRFSAERTGGSVSTLTIQRTQQEDSAVYLCASSLQRGANEQFFGPGTRLTVL.